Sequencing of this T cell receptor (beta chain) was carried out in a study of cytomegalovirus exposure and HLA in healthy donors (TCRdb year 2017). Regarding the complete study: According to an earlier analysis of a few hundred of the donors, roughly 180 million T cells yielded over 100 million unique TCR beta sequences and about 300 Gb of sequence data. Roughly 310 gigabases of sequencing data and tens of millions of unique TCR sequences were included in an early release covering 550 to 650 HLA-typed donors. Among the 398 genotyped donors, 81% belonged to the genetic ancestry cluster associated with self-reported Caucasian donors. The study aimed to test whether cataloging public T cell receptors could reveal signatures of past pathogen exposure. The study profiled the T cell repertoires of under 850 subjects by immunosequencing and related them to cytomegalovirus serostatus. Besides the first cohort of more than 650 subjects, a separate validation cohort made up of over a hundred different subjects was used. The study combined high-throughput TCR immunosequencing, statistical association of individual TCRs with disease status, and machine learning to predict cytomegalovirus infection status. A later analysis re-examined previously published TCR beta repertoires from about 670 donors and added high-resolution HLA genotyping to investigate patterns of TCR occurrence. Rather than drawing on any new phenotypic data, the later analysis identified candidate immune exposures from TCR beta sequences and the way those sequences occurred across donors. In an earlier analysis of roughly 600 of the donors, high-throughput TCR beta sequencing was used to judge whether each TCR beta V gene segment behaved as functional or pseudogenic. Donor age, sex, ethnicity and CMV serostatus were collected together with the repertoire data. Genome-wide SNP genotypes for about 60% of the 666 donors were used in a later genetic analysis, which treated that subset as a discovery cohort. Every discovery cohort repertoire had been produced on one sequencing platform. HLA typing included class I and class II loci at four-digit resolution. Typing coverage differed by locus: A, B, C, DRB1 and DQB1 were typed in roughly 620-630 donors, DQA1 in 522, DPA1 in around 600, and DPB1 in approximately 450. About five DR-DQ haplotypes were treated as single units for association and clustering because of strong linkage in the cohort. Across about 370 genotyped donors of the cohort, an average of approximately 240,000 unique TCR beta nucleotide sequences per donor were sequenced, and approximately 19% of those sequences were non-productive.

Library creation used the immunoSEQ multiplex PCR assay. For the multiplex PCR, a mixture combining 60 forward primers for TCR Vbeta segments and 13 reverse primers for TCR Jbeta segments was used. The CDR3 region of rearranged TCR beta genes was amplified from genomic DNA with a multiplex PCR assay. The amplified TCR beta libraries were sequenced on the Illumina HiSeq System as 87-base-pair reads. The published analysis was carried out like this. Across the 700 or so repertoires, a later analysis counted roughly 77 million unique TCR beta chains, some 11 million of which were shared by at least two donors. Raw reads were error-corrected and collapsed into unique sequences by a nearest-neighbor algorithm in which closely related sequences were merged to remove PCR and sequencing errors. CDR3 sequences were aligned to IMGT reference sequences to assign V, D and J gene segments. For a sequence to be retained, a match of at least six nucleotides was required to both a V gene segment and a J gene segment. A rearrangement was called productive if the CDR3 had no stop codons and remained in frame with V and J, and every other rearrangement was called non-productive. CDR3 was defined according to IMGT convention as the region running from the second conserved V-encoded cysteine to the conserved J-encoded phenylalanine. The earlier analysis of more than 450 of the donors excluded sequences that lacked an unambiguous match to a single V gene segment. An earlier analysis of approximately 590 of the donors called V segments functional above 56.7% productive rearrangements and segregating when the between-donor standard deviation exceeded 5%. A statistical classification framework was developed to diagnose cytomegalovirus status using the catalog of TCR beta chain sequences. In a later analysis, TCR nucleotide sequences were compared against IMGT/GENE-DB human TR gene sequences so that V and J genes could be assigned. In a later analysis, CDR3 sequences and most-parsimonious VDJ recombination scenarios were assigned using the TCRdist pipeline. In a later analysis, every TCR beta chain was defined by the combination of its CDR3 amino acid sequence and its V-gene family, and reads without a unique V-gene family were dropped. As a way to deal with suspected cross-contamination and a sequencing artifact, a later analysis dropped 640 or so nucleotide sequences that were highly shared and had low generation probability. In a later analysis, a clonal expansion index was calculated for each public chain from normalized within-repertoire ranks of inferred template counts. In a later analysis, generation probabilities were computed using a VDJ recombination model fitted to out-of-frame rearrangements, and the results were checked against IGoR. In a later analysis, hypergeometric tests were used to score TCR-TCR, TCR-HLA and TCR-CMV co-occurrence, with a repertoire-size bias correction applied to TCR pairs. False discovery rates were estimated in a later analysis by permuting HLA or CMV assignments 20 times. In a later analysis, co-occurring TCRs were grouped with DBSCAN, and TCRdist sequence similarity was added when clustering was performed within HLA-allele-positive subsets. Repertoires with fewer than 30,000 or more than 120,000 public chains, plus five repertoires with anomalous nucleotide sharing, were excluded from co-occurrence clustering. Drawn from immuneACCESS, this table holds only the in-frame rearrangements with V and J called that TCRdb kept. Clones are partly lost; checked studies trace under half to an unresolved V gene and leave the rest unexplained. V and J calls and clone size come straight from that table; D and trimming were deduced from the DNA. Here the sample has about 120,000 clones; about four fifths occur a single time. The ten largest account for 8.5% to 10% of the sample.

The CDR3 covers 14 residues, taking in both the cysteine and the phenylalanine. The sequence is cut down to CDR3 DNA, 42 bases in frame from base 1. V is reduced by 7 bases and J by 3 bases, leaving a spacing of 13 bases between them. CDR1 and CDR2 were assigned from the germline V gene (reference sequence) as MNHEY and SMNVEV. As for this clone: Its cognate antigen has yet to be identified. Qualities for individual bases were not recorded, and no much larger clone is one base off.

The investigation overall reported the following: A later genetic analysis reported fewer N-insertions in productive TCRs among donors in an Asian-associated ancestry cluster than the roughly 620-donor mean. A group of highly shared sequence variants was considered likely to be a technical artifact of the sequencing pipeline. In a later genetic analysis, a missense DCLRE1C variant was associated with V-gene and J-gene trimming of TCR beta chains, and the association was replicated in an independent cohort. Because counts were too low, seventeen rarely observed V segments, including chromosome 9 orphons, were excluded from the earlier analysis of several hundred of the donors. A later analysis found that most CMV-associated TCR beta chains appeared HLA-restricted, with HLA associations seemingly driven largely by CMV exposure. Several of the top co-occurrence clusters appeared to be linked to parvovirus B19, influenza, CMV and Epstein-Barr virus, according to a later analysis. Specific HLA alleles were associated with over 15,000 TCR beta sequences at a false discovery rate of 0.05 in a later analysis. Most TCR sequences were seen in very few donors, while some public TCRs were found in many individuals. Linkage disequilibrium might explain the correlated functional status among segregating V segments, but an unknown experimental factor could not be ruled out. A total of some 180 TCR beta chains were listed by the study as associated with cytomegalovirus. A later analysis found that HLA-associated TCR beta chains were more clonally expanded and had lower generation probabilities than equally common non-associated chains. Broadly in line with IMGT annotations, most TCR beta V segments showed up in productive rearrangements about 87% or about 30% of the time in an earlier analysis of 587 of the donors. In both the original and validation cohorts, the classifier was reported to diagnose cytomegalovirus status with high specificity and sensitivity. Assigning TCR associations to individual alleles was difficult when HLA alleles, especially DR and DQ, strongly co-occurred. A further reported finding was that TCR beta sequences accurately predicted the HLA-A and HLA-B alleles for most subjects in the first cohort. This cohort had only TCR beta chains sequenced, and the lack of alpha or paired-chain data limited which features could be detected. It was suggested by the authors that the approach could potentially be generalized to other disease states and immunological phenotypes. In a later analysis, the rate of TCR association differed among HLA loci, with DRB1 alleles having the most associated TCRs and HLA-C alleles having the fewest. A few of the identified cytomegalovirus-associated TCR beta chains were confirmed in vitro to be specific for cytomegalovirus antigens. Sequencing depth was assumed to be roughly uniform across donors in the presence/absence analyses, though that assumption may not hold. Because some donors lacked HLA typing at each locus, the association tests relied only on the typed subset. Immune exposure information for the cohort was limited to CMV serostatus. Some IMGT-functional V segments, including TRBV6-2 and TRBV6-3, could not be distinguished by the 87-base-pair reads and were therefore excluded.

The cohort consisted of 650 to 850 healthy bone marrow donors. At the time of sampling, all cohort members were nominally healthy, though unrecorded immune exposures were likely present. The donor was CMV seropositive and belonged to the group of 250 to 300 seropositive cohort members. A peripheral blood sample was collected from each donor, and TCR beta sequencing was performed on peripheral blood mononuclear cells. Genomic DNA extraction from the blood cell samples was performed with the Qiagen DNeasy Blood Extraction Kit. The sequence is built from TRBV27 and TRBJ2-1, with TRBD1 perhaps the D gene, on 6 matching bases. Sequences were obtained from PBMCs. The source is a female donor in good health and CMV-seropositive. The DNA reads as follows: TGTGCCAGCACCCGTCTAGGGGGCTACAATGAGCAGTTCTTC. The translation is CASTRLGGYNEQFF.